Each of the 21 T cell receptor beta chains below was sequenced from the same sample in a study of cytomegalovirus exposure and HLA in healthy donors. Use of 60 Vbeta and 13 Jbeta primers characterized the PCR. Sequenced by immunoSEQ multiplex PCR; TCRdb stores in-frame clones only, minus some. The top ten clones hold under 2.5% of a sample with over 250,000 clones, roughly two thirds of them seen once. Sequenced material: PBMCs. These receptors were obtained from a female donor in good health and CMV-seronegative.

The chain joins TRBV30 to TRBJ2-5; the match to TRBD2 covers 11 bases. The CDR3 runs to 16 residues. Germline CDR1 reads GTSNPN; CDR2 reads SVGIG (reference sequence). Trimming removed 0 bases from V and 2 bases from J; junction bases left unmatched: 5. The CDR3 DNA sequence: TGTGCCTGGAGTGTCCGTAGCGGGAGGGGACAAGAGACCCAGTACTTC. The encoded protein is CAWSVRSGRGQETQYF.

The chain joins TRBV27 to TRBJ2-5, with 7 bases lining up with TRBD1. TRBJ2-7 explains the end of the DNA better; the J call may be wrong. CDR3 size: 14 residues. The germline V gene encodes CDR1 MNHEY and CDR2 SMNVEV (reference sequence). As DNA, the CDR3 is TGTGCCAGCAGAAAACCGGGACAGCTTTACGAGCAGTACTTC. Its protein is CASRKPGQLYEQYF.

Only a few counts were recorded for this clone. The V gene is TRBV5-1, the J gene TRBJ2-3; the match to TRBD2 covers 10 bases. The CDR3 runs 16 residues. Looked up from germline, CDR1 is SGHRS and CDR2 is YFSETQ. The ends lost 0 bases at V and 2 bases at J; junction bases unmatched: 3. The CDR3 coding sequence is TGCGCCAGCAGCTTGGACGGACTAGCGGCCACAGATACGCAGTATTTT. Its protein is CASSLDGLAATDTQYF.

This chain uses TRBV27 with TRBJ2-2, with 10 bases identical to TRBD1. V lost 5 bases to trimming and J lost 7 bases; unmatched junction nucleotides: 7. This CDR3 is 15 amino acids long. CDR1 and CDR2 (germline): MNHEY, SMNVEV (reference sequence). The CDR3 sequence: CASSRRTGGFGELFF. The CDR3 DNA is TGTGCCAGCAGTAGGAGGACAGGGGGTTTCGGGGAGCTGTTTTTT.

J is TRBJ1-5 and V is TRBV5-1; no definite D call. Trimming pared 0 bases from V and 5 bases from J, leaving 9 bases between. The CDR3 consists of 14 residues. CDR1 is SGHRS, CDR2 YFSETQ, per germline. CDR3 sequence: CASSLDRPDQPQHF. Here the CDR3 DNA reads TGCGCCAGCAGCTTGGACAGACCAGATCAGCCCCAGCATTTT.

V usage is TRBV5-1 and J usage is TRBJ1-1; possibly TRBD1 for D (6 bases). Trimming took off 2 bases at V and 1 base at J, with 18 bases between the two ends. Germline assignment: CDR1 SGHRS and CDR2 YFSETQ. CDR3 length equals 17 residues. The CDR3 sequence: CASSFTGQIFPNTEAFF. The CDR3 region has the DNA TGCGCCAGCAGCTTTACTGGACAGATCTTTCCGAACACTGAAGCTTTCTTT.

As for this clone: One junction end does not reproduce the germline sequence, and a read error may be involved. The V gene is TRBV7-9, the J gene TRBJ2-3, with D unresolved. Germline CDR1 is SEHNR and CDR2 is FQNEAQ (reference sequence). The CDR3 is 14 residues long. The CDR3 DNA sequence: TGTGCCAGCAGCGTAGCAACGGAGCTACCTACGCAGTATTTT. Protein sequence: CASSVATELPTQYF.

This chain joins TRBV6-6 and TRBJ2-7, with 9 bases fitting TRBD2. Germline CDR1 reads MNHNY; CDR2 reads SVGAGI (reference sequence). Germline trimming cut 0 bases from V and 1 base from J; bases unmatched to any gene: 4. The CDR3 extends over 16 amino acids. The CDR3 coding sequence is TGTGCCAGCAGTTACTCTCTAGCGGGGCTTTCCTACGAGCAGTACTTC. Amino acid sequence: CASSYSLAGLSYEQYF.

Only a few counts were recorded for this clone. V and J are TRBV4-1 and TRBJ2-4, with D unresolved. The germline V gene encodes CDR1 MGHRA and CDR2 YSYEKL. V lost 3 bases and J 7 bases, leaving 7 bases between the germline ends. The CDR3 totals 12 residues. CDR3 region: CASSHVQNIQYF. Here the CDR3 DNA reads TGCGCCAGCAGCCATGTACAGAACATTCAGTACTTC.

The chain has TRBV2 and TRBJ2-7, with 9 bases aligning to TRBD1. Trimming at V came to 6 bases and at J to 3 bases, leaving 6 bases not matched to a gene. The CDR3 consists of 14 residues. CDR1 is SNHLY, CDR2 FYNNEI, per germline. The CDR3 DNA reads as TGTGCCAGCAGGGGGGGACAGGGCATCTACGAGCAGTACTTC. Its translation is CASRGGQGIYEQYF.

Details on this clone: The junction shows a germline mismatch at one end, possibly a read error. The V gene is TRBV7-9, the J gene TRBJ2-5; D not certain. Germline loops: CDR1 SEHNR, CDR2 FQNEAQ (reference sequence). The CDR3 is 12 amino acids. CDR3 residues: CSSSSIKETQYF. Written as DNA, the CDR3 is TGTTCCAGCAGTTCAATCAAAGAGACCCAGTACTTC.

This clone was picked up a small number of times. V gene TRBV30 combines with J gene TRBJ1-2, with D possibly being TRBD1 (5 bases). CDR1 is GTSNPN and CDR2 is SVGIG in the germline V gene (reference sequence). V was pared by 0 bases and J by 1 base, with 9 bases between. CDR3 length: 14 residues. CDR3 sequence: CAWSVQAVNYGYTF. The CDR3 region has the DNA TGTGCCTGGAGTGTACAGGCGGTTAACTATGGCTACACCTTC. Together with reference TRBV30 and TRBJ1-2, the CDR3 gives the full variable domain: SQTIHQWPATLVQPVGSPLSLECTVEGTSNPNLYWYRQAAGRGLQLLFYSVGIGQISSEVPQNLSASRPQDRQFILSSKKLLLSDSGFYLCAWSVQAVNYGYTFGSGTRLTVV.

The genes are TRBV6-5 and TRBJ2-1, with TRBD1 matching 9 bases. Germline V gene sequence: CDR1 MNHEY, CDR2 SVGAGI. This CDR3 has 15 amino acids. Losses at the gene ends were 5 bases for V and 7 bases for J; bases not matched to a gene: 9. CDR3 loop: CASSQPGQGRNEQFF. CDR3 coding DNA: TGTGCCAGCAGTCAGCCGGGACAGGGCAGGAATGAGCAGTTCTTC.

V is TRBV28 and J is TRBJ2-7, with a weak D call TRBD2 (5 bases). Germline V gene data show CDR1 as MDHEN and CDR2 as SYDVKM. The CDR3 loop spans 14 amino acids. Trimming cost V 3 bases and J 4 bases, with 13 bases left between them. The CDR3 region has the DNA TGTGCCAGCAGTTTTCGGGGAATCGCTTACGAGCAGTACTTC. It codes for CASSFRGIAYEQYF.

The J gene is TRBJ1-2, the V gene TRBV30, with D possibly being TRBD1 (5 bases). In germline, CDR1 is GTSNPN, CDR2 SVGIG (reference sequence). The CDR3 totals 13 residues. V lost 7 bases and J 3 bases, leaving 15 bases between the germline ends. CDR3 amino acids: CASSLRGYYGYTF. In DNA, the CDR3 is TGTGCCTCTTCACTGCGGGGGTACTATGGCTACACCTTC.

This chain connects TRBV28 to TRBJ2-1, with D perhaps matching TRBD1 (5 bases). The germline gives CDR1 MDHEN, CDR2 SYDVKM. This CDR3 is 12 amino acids long. Trimming removed 6 bases from V and 10 bases from J, with 13 bases in between. The CDR3 coding sequence is TGTGCCAGCAGCGCCGACAGAGAGGAGCAGTTCTTC. Protein product: CASSADREEQFF. The whole variable domain, filled in from reference TRBV28 and TRBJ2-1, reads DVKVTQSSRYLVKRTGEKVFLECVQDMDHENMFWYRQDPGLGLRLIYFSYDVKMKEKGDIPEGYSVSREKKERFSLILESASTNQTSMYLCASSADREEQFFGPGTRLTVL.

J is TRBJ2-7 and V is TRBV7-8, with TRBD1 as a possible D gene (6 bases). Germline-derived CDR1 and CDR2 are SGHVS and FQNEAQ. Trimming left V 0 bases short and J 1 base short, with 13 bases between. CDR3 length equals 16 residues. CDR3 DNA: TGTGCCAGCAGCTTAGCGCGTGACAGGCCTTCCTACGAGCAGTACTTC. It specifies CASSLARDRPSYEQYF.

The table lists this clone with a few counts. The chain couples TRBV19 to TRBJ1-5; a possible D gene is TRBD1 (5 bases). CDR3 size: 18 residues. Per germline, CDR1 LNHDA and CDR2 SQIVND (reference sequence). The V end was cut by 4 bases, the J end by 2 bases, with 21 bases between. The CDR3 reads CASSTPRVQEWGNQPQHF. DNA for the CDR3: TGTGCCAGTAGTACCCCCCGGGTACAGGAGTGGGGCAATCAGCCCCAGCATTTT. Filled out from reference TRBV19 and TRBJ1-5, the complete variable domain reads DGGITQSPKYLFRKEGQNVTLSCEQNLNHDAMYWYRQDPGQGLRLIYYSQIVNDFQKGDIAEGYSVSREKKESFPLTVTSAQKNPTAFYLCASSTPRVQEWGNQPQHFGDGTRLSIL.

The chain employs TRBV5-1 and TRBJ1-5; 10 bases align to TRBD1. V was pared by 4 bases and J by 5 bases, with 6 bases of the junction left unmatched. This CDR3 region has 15 residues. CDR1 and CDR2 (germline): SGHRS, YFSETQ. The CDR3 DNA sequence: TGCGCCAGCAGCGCCGGGACAGGGGTGGATCAGCCCCAGCATTTT. Protein product: CASSAGTGVDQPQHF.

J is TRBJ2-1 and V is TRBV2, with TRBD2 matching over 8 bases. Germline loops: CDR1 SNHLY, CDR2 FYNNEI. The V gene end was trimmed by 5 bases and the J gene end by 1 base; junction bases not matched to a gene: 7. The CDR3 length is 16 residues. The CDR3 reads CASSPRSGSSYNEQFF. CDR3 nucleotide sequence: TGTGCCAGCAGTCCGCGAAGCGGGAGTTCCTACAATGAGCAGTTCTTC. Full variable domain (rest looked up from reference TRBV2 and TRBJ2-1): EPEVTQTPSHQVTQMGQEVILRCVPISNHLYFYWYRQILGQKVEFLVSFYNNEISEKSEIFDDQFSVERPDGSNFTLKIRSTKLEDSAMYFCASSPRSGSSYNEQFFGPGTRLTVL.

The chain is built from TRBV5-8 and TRBJ2-1; D is ambiguous. This CDR3 is 18 amino acids long. Trimming left V 4 bases short and J 2 bases short, with 22 bases between. CDR1 is SGHTS, CDR2 YDEGEE, per germline. CDR3 protein: CASSPTNTKLEAYNEQFF. CDR3 DNA sequence: TGTGCCAGCAGCCCCACAAACACCAAGCTAGAAGCCTACAATGAGCAGTTCTTC.